This T cell receptor (beta chain) emerged from a study of blood T cells in healthy people across ages (dated by TCRdb to about 2015). For context, the study as a whole: In model experiments, template switching captured about one uniquely barcoded TCR beta cDNA molecule for every two T cells. The donors were divided into four age groups: young (average around 17 years), middle-aged (roughly 42), aged (about 62) and long-lived (82). To avoid experimental bias, donors of different ages were spread randomly across the sequencing lanes. The study measured age-related changes in TCR beta repertoire diversity using deep sequencing normalized with unique cDNA molecular identifiers. For two donors (one aged 18 to 29 and one aged 80 or older), the study analyzed two additional independent replicas of 1 million unique cDNA reads from the same blood draw. General findings and caveats noted by the study authors: Since profiling was done on bulk unsorted PBMCs, naive and antigen-experienced compartments could not be conclusively compared. The CMV infection status of donors was not known, potentially confounding age-related changes in expanded clonotypes. As age increased, observed TCR beta diversity per million T cells dropped in a roughly linear way, and a significant reduction was already evident by age around 41. Estimates of total diversity based on one million sequenced T cells were regarded as lower bounds and as underestimates. Compared with the aged group, the long-lived group had more naive CD4+ T cells, fewer expanded clones and increased TCR diversity, suggesting age selection. Observed TCR beta diversity correlated strongly with the percentage of naive T cells measured by flow cytometry.

The junction shows trimming of 4 bases on V and 4 bases on J, plus 13 bases between the germline ends. The CDR3, from cysteine to phenylalanine, totals 14 residues. The kept DNA is CDR3 alone, 42 bases in frame from the first base. The germline V gene encodes CDR1 LGHDT and CDR2 YNNKEL (reference sequence). Library prep was done by 5' RACE. Sequencing used an Illumina HiSeq 2500. A second PCR of roughly 6 to 11 cycles was run with a J-beta primer mix and a sample-barcoded 5' primer. A unique molecular identifier was introduced onto each TCR beta cDNA molecule by a template-switch 5' adaptor carrying 12 random nucleotides. Each sample yielded at least 2.5 million CDR3-containing paired-end reads. The Mint cDNA synthesis kit, primed by a TRBC-specific oligonucleotide, was used to synthesize first-strand cDNA from all RNA. After uracil-DNA glycosylase treatment, a first 18-cycle PCR used universal primers M1SS and BC2_uni_R on all cDNA. The paper's processing steps were these. Normalization of each sample was performed by random selection of 1 million high-quality reads, each carrying a distinct molecular identifier. Instead of being binned into consensus sequences, reads that shared molecular identifiers were thrown out. MiTCR, with a Q25 quality threshold and the strictest error-elimination algorithm, was used for CDR3 identification, clonotype clustering and error correction. A nonparametric unseen species model with Euler transformation was used to estimate a lower bound on total TCR beta diversity. In TCRdb, the public reads were trimmed at Q25 with fastp and aligned with MiXCR, with productive beta chains retained. CDR3 protein sequences are deduplicated, and each keeps its most common genes and DNA. The V and J calls and clone size are TCRdb's, not the authors'. The sample table records 800,000 to 950,000 distinct CDR3 sequences; about 36% of these occur just once. Of the sample, 13% is held by the ten largest clones.

As to this clonotype: Its antigen is still unknown. No qualities accompany the bases; no much larger clone lies one base away.

The donors were roughly 39 Caucasian individuals from Russia, aged about 6 to 95 years, who were systemically healthy. Each donor gave 9 to 10 milliliters of peripheral blood, collected into EDTA-treated Vacutainer tubes. Ficoll-Paque density-gradient centrifugation was used to isolate PBMCs, with at least 6 million per sample. Trizol reagent was used to extract total RNA from PBMCs, with at least 5.5 micrograms per sample. For every donor, flow cytometry on a PBMC aliquot measured the percentage of naive CD45RAhigh/CD27high T cells. In this chain, TRBV3-1 is recombined with TRBJ1-2; TRBD1 is perhaps the D gene, given 6 matching bases. The sequence was obtained from a young man in good health. What was sequenced was blood. The CDR3 protein is CASSLGRGSYGYTF. At the DNA level, the sequence is TGTGCCAGCAGCCTCGGCAGGGGTTCCTATGGCTACACCTTC.